This T cell receptor beta chain was found in a study of beta chain features in type 1 diabetes. Every isolated RNA sample was fully reverse transcribed, so sequencing captured expressed TCRB transcripts. Measured with immunoSEQ multiplex PCR; TCRdb has only the in-frame clones, and not every one. The sample shows about 470,000 clones, around 30% of them seen only once. The CDR3 has 12 residues. V was clipped by 8 bases and J by 4 bases, with 9 bases between them. From germline, CDR1 is SNHLY and CDR2 FYNNEI. This clone was found a few times. This sequence was found in a man younger than 35 in good health. The specimen was naive CD4+ T cells from blood. This chain links TRBV2 with TRBJ2-1; D not resolved. CDR3 protein: CASRLQYNEQFF. The CDR3 DNA is TGTGCCAGCCGCCTTCAGTACAATGAGCAGTTCTTC.